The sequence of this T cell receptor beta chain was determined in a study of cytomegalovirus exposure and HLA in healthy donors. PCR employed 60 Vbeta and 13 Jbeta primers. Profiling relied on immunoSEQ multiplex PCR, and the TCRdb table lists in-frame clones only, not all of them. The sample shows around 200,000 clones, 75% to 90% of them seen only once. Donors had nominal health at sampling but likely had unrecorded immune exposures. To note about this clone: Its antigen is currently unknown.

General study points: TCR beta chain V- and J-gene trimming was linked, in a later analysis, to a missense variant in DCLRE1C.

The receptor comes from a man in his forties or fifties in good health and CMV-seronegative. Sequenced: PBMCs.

In DNA, the CDR3 is TGTGCCAGCAGCCTTTACAATGAGCAGTTCTTC. Protein product: CASSLYNEQFF. The chain is built from TRBV2 and TRBJ2-1; no firm D call. Germline CDR1 is SNHLY and CDR2 is FYNNEI. The CDR3 length is 11 residues. V was pared by 6 bases and J by 4 bases, with 4 bases between.